The rows below give T cell receptor beta chains drawn from one sample of a study of identifying expanded T cells in peripheral blood. Sequencing was performed with immunoSEQ multiplex PCR; in TCRdb, only in-frame clones are kept and a portion is missing. The sample holds about 89,000 clones, around 86% seen once. Sequenced sample: blood. Receptors were obtained from a person aged 18 to 75 in good health. Both conserved end residues are part of each CDR3. D genes are given only for firm matches. Not all rows give a size; the values are once, few, many and, for expanded clones, a class.

CDR3 DNA,CDR3 protein,J gene,clone size,D gene,V gene
TGTGCCAGTAGTATGGACAGGGCGGATAATCAGCCCCAGCATTTT,CASSMDRADNQPQHF,TRBJ1-5,.,TRBD1,TRBV19
TGTGCCAGCAGCCCCGACAGGAACTATGGCTACACCTTC,CASSPDRNYGYTF,TRBJ1-2,.,.,TRBV7-2
TGTGCCAGCAACGGGGGTCAGGATGAGCAGTTCTTC,CASNGGQDEQFF,TRBJ2-1,.,.,TRBV28
TGTGCCAGCGGCACAAACCGGGACAGGGGAAACATTCAGTACTTC,CASGTNRDRGNIQYF,TRBJ2-4,few,TRBD1,TRBV11-2
TGTGCCAGCAGTAAGAAAGAAGGACAGGGAAGTGAAAAACTGTTTTTT,CASSKKEGQGSEKLFF,TRBJ1-4,.,TRBD1,TRBV11-3
TGTGCCACCAAACCCCGACAGGGGTCGAACCTAGCCAAAAACATTCAGTACTTC,CATKPRQGSNLAKNIQYF,TRBJ2-4,.,TRBD1,TRBV19
TGTGCCAGCAGTTTTAGGGCAATGAACACTGAAGCTTTCTTT,CASSFRAMNTEAFF,TRBJ1-1,.,.,TRBV6-5
TGTGCCAGCAGCTTGGGTACCGGGCTTTATACGCAGTATTTT,CASSLGTGLYTQYF,TRBJ2-3,.,.,TRBV11-2
TGCGCCAGCAAATGGACTCAGGGGAGCCAAGAGACCCAGTACTTC,CASKWTQGSQETQYF,TRBJ2-5,.,.,TRBV5-1
TGTGCCAGCAGTGAAGCGCGTCAGCCCCAGCATTTT,CASSEARQPQHF,TRBJ1-5,.,.,TRBV2
TGCGCCAGCAGCCAAGGGATTACGGAGCCCCAGCATTTT,CASSQGITEPQHF,TRBJ1-5,.,.,TRBV4-3
TGTGCCAGCAGCTTAGATTTAAGGCTAGCGGAGACATCGAACACCGGGGAGCTGTTTTTT,CASSLDLRLAETSNTGELFF,TRBJ2-2,.,TRBD2,TRBV11-3
TGTGCCAGCAGGGCGGACTTATCAGGGAGTTCACCCCTCCACTTT,CASRADLSGSSPLHF,TRBJ1-6,.,.,TRBV5-4